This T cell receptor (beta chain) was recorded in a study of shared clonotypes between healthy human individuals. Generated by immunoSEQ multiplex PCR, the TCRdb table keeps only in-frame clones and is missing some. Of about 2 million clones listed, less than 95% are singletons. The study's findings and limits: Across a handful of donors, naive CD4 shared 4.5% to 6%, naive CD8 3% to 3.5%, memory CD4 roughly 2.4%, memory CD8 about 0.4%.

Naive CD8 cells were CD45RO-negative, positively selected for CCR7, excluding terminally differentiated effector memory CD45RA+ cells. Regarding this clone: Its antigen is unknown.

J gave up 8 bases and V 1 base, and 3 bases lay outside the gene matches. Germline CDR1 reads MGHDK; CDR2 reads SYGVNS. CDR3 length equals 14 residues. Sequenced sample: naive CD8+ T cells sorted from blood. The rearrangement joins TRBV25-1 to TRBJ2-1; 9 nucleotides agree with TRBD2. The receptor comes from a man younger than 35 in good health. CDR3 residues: CASSELAGEDEQFF. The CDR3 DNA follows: TGTGCCAGCAGTGAATTAGCGGGAGAAGATGAGCAGTTCTTC.